This T cell receptor beta chain is from a study of blood T cell repertoires in COVID-19. The data were produced by immunoSEQ multiplex PCR, yet TCRdb's version contains in-frame clones alone and is incomplete. This sample has 200,000 to 250,000 clones, with 70% to 90% found just once. The CDR3 is 15 amino acids. CDR1 LNHDA and CDR2 SQIVND come from the germline V gene (reference sequence). The V segment lost 6 bases and the J segment 5 bases; nucleotides outside the gene matches: 6. What was sequenced was peripheral blood. The V and J genes are TRBV19 and TRBJ1-4, with 10 bases aligning to TRBD1. The sequence came from a woman under 30 who had recovered from COVID-19. In DNA form, the CDR3 reads TGTGCCAGTAGGACAGGGGGCAATGGGAATGAAAAACTGTTTTTT. This codes for CASRTGGNGNEKLFF.